The 29 T cell receptor beta chains presented below share a single source sample, sequenced in a study of vaccination effects on CD4 cells after COVID-19. These receptors' targets are unknown. Under the ViraFEST assay, PBMC were stimulated with viral peptide pools so that antigen-specific CD4+ T cells expanded. Sequencing was performed afterwards. Once cultured for under 11 days, the cells underwent separation to obtain CD4+ T cells. PCR confirmed that the person was infected with SARS-CoV-2 between March and December 2020. The participants, recipients of two vaccine doses, got either BNT162b2 or mRNA-1273. Some clones are missing from TCRdb's copy, which holds only in-frame ones; the method was immunoSEQ multiplex PCR. The sample includes approximately 14,000 clones, 65% to 80% of them seen just once. Specimen: CD4+ T cells from PBMCs cultured with HCoV-NL63 spike peptides, collected after COVID-19 vaccination. The receptors derive from a human donor who had a prior SARS-CoV-2 infection.

This clone is a singleton in its sample. The chain carries TRBV27 and TRBJ2-1, with TRBD2 matching over 7 bases. The V and J ends lost 4 bases and 2 bases, in that order; junction bases with no gene match: 8. This CDR3 has 16 amino acids. Per germline, CDR1 MNHEY and CDR2 SMNVEV (reference sequence). The CDR3 region is CASSYVRGSPYNEQFF. The CDR3 DNA follows: TGTGCCAGCAGTTATGTACGCGGGAGTCCCTACAATGAGCAGTTCTTC.

The gene calls are TRBV7-9 and TRBJ2-7; the D is unclear. Trimming shortened V by 2 bases and J by 7 bases, and 6 bases separated the two germline ends. Per the germline V gene, CDR1 is SEHNR and CDR2 is FQNEAQ (reference sequence). The CDR3 is 11 residues long. CDR3 DNA: TGTGCCAGCAGCTTAAACCGGGAGCAGTACTTC. This codes for CASSLNREQYF. The whole variable domain, remainder taken from reference TRBV7-9 and TRBJ2-7, is DTGVSQNPRHKITKRGQNVTFRCDPISEHNRLYWYRQTLGQGPEFLTYFQNEAQLEKSRLLSDRFSAERPKGSFSTLEIQRTEQGDSAMYLCASSLNREQYFGPGTRLTVT.

The chain is built from TRBV3-1 (or the pseudogene TRBV3-2) and TRBJ2-7, with D possibly being TRBD2 (6 bases). Germline V gene lookup returns CDR1 LGHDT and CDR2 YNNKEL (reference sequence). This CDR3 has 14 amino acids. The V end was cut by 7 bases, the J end by 3 bases, with 16 bases between. The CDR3, as DNA: TGTGCCAGCACCCAGGGACTGCGTGGCTACGAGCAGTACTTC. Its translation is CASTQGLRGYEQYF.

This sequence joins TRBV6-5 and TRBJ1-2; tentative D call: TRBD1 (5 bases). With 7 bases removed from V and 8 bases from J, the gap between germline ends came to 20 bases. Germline V gene lookup returns CDR1 MNHEY and CDR2 SVGAGI. The CDR3 has 14 residues. CDR3 sequence: CASTKRGPSGGYTF. The CDR3 nucleotides read TGTGCCAGCACCAAACGGGGCCCCTCGGGAGGCTACACCTTC.

The count of this clone is one. The rearrangement joins TRBV5-1 to TRBJ1-1, with D uncertain. Trimming shortened V by 1 base and J by 1 base, and 8 bases separated the two germline ends. CDR1 SGHRS and CDR2 YFSETQ come from the germline V gene. The CDR3 spans 14 residues. The CDR3 here is CASSLFGSNTEAFF. CDR3 in DNA: TGCGCCAGCAGCTTGTTCGGATCGAACACTGAAGCTTTCTTT.

This chain connects TRBV20-1 to TRBJ1-1, with D possibly matching TRBD1 (5 bases). Deletions cut 3 bases from V and 0 bases from J, with 14 bases between. The length of the CDR3 is 15 residues. Germline V gives CDR1 DFQATT, CDR2 SNEGSKA (reference sequence). This CDR3 is CSASDGAPLNTEAFF. In DNA form, the CDR3 reads TGCAGTGCTAGTGACGGGGCCCCTCTGAACACTGAAGCTTTCTTT.

This sequence joins TRBV30 and TRBJ1-1; 8 bases agree with TRBD1. Per the germline V gene, CDR1 is GTSNPN and CDR2 is SVGIG (reference sequence). The CDR3 sequence is 14 residues long. V dropped 3 bases and J dropped 0; count of bases not matched to a gene: 3. The CDR3 reads CAWSPGGLNTEAFF. The CDR3 DNA follows: TGTGCCTGGAGCCCAGGGGGCCTGAACACTGAAGCTTTCTTT. Full variable domain (rest looked up from reference TRBV30 and TRBJ1-1): SQTIHQWPATLVQPVGSPLSLECTVEGTSNPNLYWYRQAAGRGLQLLFYSVGIGQISSEVPQNLSASRPQDRQFILSSKKLLLSDSGFYLCAWSPGGLNTEAFFGQGTRLTVV.

V gene TRBV5-1 combines with J gene TRBJ1-4; D not certain. Per the germline V gene, CDR1 is SGHRS and CDR2 is YFSETQ. Trimming pared 5 bases from V and 4 bases from J, leaving 24 bases between. The CDR3 consists of 18 residues. CDR3 residues: CASSLNREIPTVNEKLFF. The CDR3 coding sequence is TGCGCCAGCAGTCTAAATAGAGAAATTCCCACAGTTAATGAAAAACTGTTTTTT.

There are a few counts of this clone. V is TRBV21-1 and J is TRBJ1-4; TRBD1, as called in the table, went unchecked against the DNA. TRBV21-1 corresponds to a pseudogene. The CDR3 length is 17 residues. The CDR3 region has the DNA TGTGCCAGCAGCAAAGAAATGACAGGGGGCTTCTGTGAAAAACTGTTTTTT. This gives the protein CASSKEMTGGFCEKLFF.

The gene calls are TRBV4-3 and TRBJ2-1; 11 nucleotides align to TRBD2. Germline CDR1 and CDR2: LGHNA and YSLEER. CDR3 length: 17 amino acids. With V trimmed by 4 bases and J by 6 bases, 11 bases remained unmatched. The CDR3, as DNA: TGCGCCAGCAGCCCGTACAAAAATAGCGGGAGGGGCAATGAGCAGTTCTTC. Amino acid sequence: CASSPYKNSGRGNEQFF.

This chain joins TRBV7-8 and TRBJ1-2; no clear D gene. Germline lookup yields CDR1 SGHVS and CDR2 FQNEAQ. CDR3 length equals 12 residues. V lost 5 bases and J 8 bases, leaving 12 bases between the germline ends. The CDR3 loop is CASSRESEGYTF. The CDR3 bases are TGTGCCAGCAGCCGGGAGTCTGAGGGCTACACCTTC.

The rearrangement uses TRBV6-2 or TRBV6-3 and TRBJ2-7; D might be TRBD2 (6 bases). V shed 2 bases and J shed 3 bases, with 17 bases lying between them. The CDR3 covers 16 residues. Germline-derived CDR1 and CDR2 are MNHEY and SVGEGT. The CDR3 is CASSYPGPRRDYEQYF. CDR3 nucleotide sequence: TGTGCCAGCAGTTACCCCGGACCGCGGCGGGACTACGAGCAGTACTTC.

The V and J genes are TRBV5-6 and TRBJ2-3, with 7 bases matching TRBD2. Germline V lookup: CDR1 SGHDT, CDR2 YYEEEE. The CDR3 loop spans 17 amino acids. J gave up 2 bases and V 4 bases, and 13 bases lay outside the gene matches. CDR3 DNA: TGTGCCAGCAGCCGACGTGTTAGCGGGCTTATCACAGATACGCAGTATTTT. Protein sequence: CASSRRVSGLITDTQYF.

This clone was observed a handful of times. V and J are TRBV6-6 and TRBJ2-3; unclear D gene. The germline gives CDR1 MNHNY, CDR2 SVGAGI (reference sequence). Trimming took 2 bases from V and 1 from J, leaving 10 bases between them. The CDR3 runs 15 residues. CDR3 in amino acids: CASSYRPAGTDTQYF. The CDR3 DNA is TGTGCCAGCAGTTACAGGCCAGCTGGCACAGATACGCAGTATTTT.

The J gene is TRBJ1-1, the V gene TRBV7-2, with TRBD1 matching 9 bases. Trimming cost V 7 bases and J 6 bases; bases outside gene matches: 12. The CDR3 length is 15 residues. Germline V gene data show CDR1 as SGHTA and CDR2 as FQGNSA. CDR3 bases: TGTGCCAGCATCCTACATGTACAGGGGGCGGCTGAAGCTTTCTTT. This codes for CASILHVQGAAEAFF.

This clone was detected only once. The chain carries TRBV4-2 and TRBJ1-5; D is possibly TRBD1 (5 bases). This CDR3 region has 14 residues. Germline V gene sequence: CDR1 LGHNA, CDR2 YNFKEQ. Between the trimmed V and J ends, which lost 1 base and 8 bases, there was a span of 12 bases. The CDR3 reads CASSQVRGGKPQHF. In DNA, the CDR3 is TGTGCCAGCAGCCAAGTGCGGGGGGGTAAGCCCCAGCATTTT.

This chain links TRBV6-2 or TRBV6-3 with TRBJ1-1; D remains ambiguous. From germline, CDR1 is MNHEY and CDR2 SVGEGT. The V end was cut by 2 bases, the J end by 1 base, with 5 bases between. The CDR3 is 13 residues long. This chain's CDR3 is CASSYEGNTEAFF. The CDR3 nucleotides are TGTGCCAGCAGTTACGAAGGGAACACTGAAGCTTTCTTT.

The chain joins TRBV5-1 to TRBJ2-1; 9 bases are a match to TRBD2. Trimming at V came to 4 bases and at J to 12 bases, leaving 17 bases not matched to a gene. Germline V gives CDR1 SGHRS, CDR2 YFSETQ. The CDR3 is made up of 16 amino acids. The CDR3 protein is CASSQAGAGGTPWQFF. The CDR3 region has the DNA TGCGCCAGCAGCCAGGCGGGAGCGGGAGGAACACCCTGGCAGTTCTTC.

The chain carries TRBV6-1 and TRBJ2-2; D gene unclear. CDR3 length equals 15 residues. V shed 3 bases and J shed 7 bases, with 15 bases lying between them. Looked up from germline, CDR1 is MNHNS and CDR2 is SASEGT. CDR3 DNA: TGTGCCAGCAGTGACCTTCCTCTAGAAGACGGGGAGCTGTTTTTT. Translation gives CASSDLPLEDGELFF.

This clone has a single count. This chain uses TRBV5-4 with TRBJ1-5; no definite D call. Looked up from germline, CDR1 is SGHNT and CDR2 is YYREEE (reference sequence). The CDR3 runs to 13 residues. V gave up 0 bases and J gave up 4 bases, with 5 bases separating them. In nucleotides, the CDR3 is TGTGCCAGCAGCTTGGATGTGAATCAGCCCCAGCATTTT. Amino acid sequence: CASSLDVNQPQHF.

The CDR3 sequence: CASSYQGMNTEAFF. The CDR3 bases are TGTGCCAGCAGTTACCAAGGAATGAACACTGAAGCTTTCTTT. The chain has TRBV6-5 and TRBJ1-1; D unclear. CDR3 length equals 14 residues. Per the germline V gene, CDR1 is MNHEY and CDR2 is SVGAGI. V was trimmed by 2 bases and J by 0 bases, leaving 7 bases between them.

V and J are TRBV4-2 and TRBJ2-7; D may be TRBD2 (6 bases). Germline loops: CDR1 LGHNA, CDR2 YNFKEQ. CDR3 length equals 15 residues. V lost 4 bases to trimming and J lost 3 bases, with 16 bases between them. CDR3 nucleotide sequence: TGTGCCAGCAGCCTCACGGCGGCTAGCGACTACGAGCAGTACTTC. Translated, it gives CASSLTAASDYEQYF.

This rearrangement joins TRBV7-2 to TRBJ2-7; possible D gene TRBD2, 5 bases. The CDR3 is 14 amino acids. Trimming cost V 5 bases and J 0 bases, with 11 bases left between them. Germline V gene sequence: CDR1 SGHTA, CDR2 FQGNSA. CDR3 loop: CASSPSFGSYEQYF. The CDR3 region has the DNA TGTGCCAGCAGCCCTAGCTTTGGCTCCTACGAGCAGTACTTC.

The V gene is TRBV12-5, the J gene TRBJ2-1; D call uncertain. Germline CDR1 LGHNT, CDR2 FRNRAP. V gave up 6 bases and J gave up 0 bases, with 12 bases separating them. This CDR3 is 15 amino acids long. The CDR3 reads CASGGRLVSYNEQFF. The CDR3 nucleotides read TGTGCTAGTGGGGGCCGACTTGTCTCCTACAATGAGCAGTTCTTC.

The chain combines TRBV5-1 with TRBJ1-1; D possibly corresponds to TRBD1 (5 bases). Germline CDR1 SGHRS, CDR2 YFSETQ. The CDR3 contains 15 residues. Trimming pared 2 bases from V and 1 base from J, leaving 12 bases between. CDR3 nucleotide sequence: TGCGCCAGCAGCTTCTCTTCGGGGGGGAACACTGAAGCTTTCTTT. Residues: CASSFSSGGNTEAFF.

The chain is built from TRBV6-5 and TRBJ2-7; perhaps TRBD1 as D (6 bases). V lost 6 bases and J 3 bases, leaving 12 bases between the germline ends. The germline CDR1 and CDR2 sequences are MNHEY and SVGAGI. This CDR3 comprises 13 residues. CDR3 sequence (DNA): TGTGCCAGCAGACAGGGCAGGTACTACGAGCAGTACTTC. Amino acid sequence: CASRQGRYYEQYF.

This chain links TRBV5-1 with TRBJ2-3; 10 bases are a match to TRBD2. Germline V gene lookup returns CDR1 SGHRS and CDR2 YFSETQ. The CDR3 spans 16 residues. With V trimmed by 0 bases and J by 6 bases, 7 bases remained unmatched. The CDR3 bases are TGCGCCAGCAGCTTGGGGTCTAGCGGGAGAGAGGATACGCAGTATTTT. Its translation: CASSLGSSGREDTQYF. Based on the CDR3 plus reference TRBV5-1 and TRBJ2-3, the full variable domain is KAGVTQTPRYLIKTRGQQVTLSCSPISGHRSVSWYQQTPGQGLQFLFEYFSETQRNKGNFPGRFSGRQFSNSRSEMNVSTLELGDSALYLCASSLGSSGREDTQYFGPGTRLTVL.

This clone has just one count. The gene calls are TRBV11-3 and TRBJ2-7, with D possibly TRBD1 on 6 matching bases. Trimming stripped 3 bases from V and 0 bases from J, with 12 bases between. Per the germline V gene, CDR1 is SGHNT and CDR2 is YENEEA. The CDR3 is 15 residues long. The CDR3 is CASSFRQGSSYEQYF. In DNA, the CDR3 is TGTGCCAGCAGCTTCAGGCAGGGGTCCTCCTACGAGCAGTACTTC. The whole variable domain, filled in from reference TRBV11-3 and TRBJ2-7, reads EAGVVQSPRYKIIEKKQPVAFWCNPISGHNTLYWYLQNLGQGPELLIRYENEEAVDDSQLPKDRFSAERLKGVDSTLKIQPAELGDSAVYLCASSFRQGSSYEQYFGPGTRLTVT.

The CDR3 region is CASSFSSSGGEQYF. In nucleotides, the CDR3 is TGTGCCAGCAGCTTTAGCTCTAGCGGCGGCGAGCAGTACTTC. This chain joins TRBV11-2 and TRBJ2-7; 7 bases match TRBD2. This CDR3 is 14 amino acids long. Germline trimming cut 3 bases from V and 6 bases from J; bases unmatched to any gene: 8. In germline, CDR1 is SGHAT, CDR2 FQNNGV.